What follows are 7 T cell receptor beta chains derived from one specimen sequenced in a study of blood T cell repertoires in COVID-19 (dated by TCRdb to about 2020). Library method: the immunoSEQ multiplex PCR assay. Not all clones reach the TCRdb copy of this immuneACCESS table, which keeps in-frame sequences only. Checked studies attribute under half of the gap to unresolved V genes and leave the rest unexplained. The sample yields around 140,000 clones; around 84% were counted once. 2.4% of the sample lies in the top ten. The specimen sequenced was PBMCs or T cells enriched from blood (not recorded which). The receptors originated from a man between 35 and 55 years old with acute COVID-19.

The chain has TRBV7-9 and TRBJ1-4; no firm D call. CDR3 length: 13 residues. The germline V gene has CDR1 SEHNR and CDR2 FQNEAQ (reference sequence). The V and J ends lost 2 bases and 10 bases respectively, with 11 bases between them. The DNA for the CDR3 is TGTGCCAGCAGCTTACCTCCCGCGGGAAAACTGTTTTTT. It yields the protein CASSLPPAGKLFF.

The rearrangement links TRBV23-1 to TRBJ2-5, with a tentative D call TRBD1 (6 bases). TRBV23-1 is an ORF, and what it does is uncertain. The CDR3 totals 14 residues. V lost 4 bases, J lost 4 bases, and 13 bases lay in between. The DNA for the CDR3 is TGCGCCAGCAGTCCAGGGGTATCGGGAGAGACCCAGTACTTC. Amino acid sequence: CASSPGVSGETQYF.

The CDR3 region is CASSLISGRGELFF. Here the CDR3 DNA reads TGTGCCAGCAGCTTAATTAGCGGGAGAGGGGAGCTGTTTTTT. V is TRBV7-2 and J is TRBJ2-2, with 9 bases lining up with TRBD2. The CDR3 spans 14 residues. Germline CDR1 SGHTA, CDR2 FQGNSA. After removal of 2 bases from V and 8 bases from J, the junction contained 3 bases not matched to a gene. Together with reference TRBV7-2 and TRBJ2-2, the CDR3 gives the full variable domain: GAGVSQSPSNKVTEKGKDVELRCDPISGHTALYWYRQSLGQGLEFLIYFQGNSAPDKSGLPSDRFSAERTGGSVSTLTIQRTQQEDSAVYLCASSLISGRGELFFGEGSRLTVL.

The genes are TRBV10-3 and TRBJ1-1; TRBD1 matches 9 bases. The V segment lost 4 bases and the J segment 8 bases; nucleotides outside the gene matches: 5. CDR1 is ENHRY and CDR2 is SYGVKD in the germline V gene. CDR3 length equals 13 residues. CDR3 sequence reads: CAISGDRAIEAFF. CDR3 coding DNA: TGTGCCATCAGTGGGGACAGGGCTATCGAAGCTTTCTTT.

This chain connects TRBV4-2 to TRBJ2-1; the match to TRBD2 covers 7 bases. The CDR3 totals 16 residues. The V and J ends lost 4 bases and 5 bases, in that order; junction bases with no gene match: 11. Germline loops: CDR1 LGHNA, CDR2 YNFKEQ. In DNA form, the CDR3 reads TGTGCCAGCAGCCGGGGTGGGGAGGGCCTAAACAATGAGCAGTTCTTC. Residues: CASSRGGEGLNNEQFF.

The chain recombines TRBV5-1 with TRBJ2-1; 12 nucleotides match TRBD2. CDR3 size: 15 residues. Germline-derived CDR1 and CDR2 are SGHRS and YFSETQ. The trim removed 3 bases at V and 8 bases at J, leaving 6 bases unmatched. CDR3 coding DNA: TGCGCCAGCAGCTGGACTAGCGGGGACCTCCATGAGCAGTTCTTC. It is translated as CASSWTSGDLHEQFF. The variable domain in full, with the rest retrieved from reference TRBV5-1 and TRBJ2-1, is KAGVTQTPRYLIKTRGQQVTLSCSPISGHRSVSWYQQTPGQGLQFLFEYFSETQRNKGNFPGRFSGRQFSNSRSEMNVSTLELGDSALYLCASSWTSGDLHEQFFGPGTRLTVL.

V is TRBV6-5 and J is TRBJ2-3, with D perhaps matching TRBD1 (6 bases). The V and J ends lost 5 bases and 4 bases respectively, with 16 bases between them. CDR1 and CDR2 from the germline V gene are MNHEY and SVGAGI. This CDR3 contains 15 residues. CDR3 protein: CASSPRTASSDTQYF. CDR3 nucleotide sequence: TGTGCCAGCAGTCCAAGGACAGCCTCCTCAGATACGCAGTATTTT.